Listed below are T cell receptor beta chains from one sample, sequenced in a study of cytomegalovirus exposure and HLA in healthy donors. Clones were sequenced by immunoSEQ multiplex PCR, and TCRdb holds only the in-frame ones, with some missing. The data contain 150,000 to 200,000 clones, 80% of them singletons. Specimen: PBMCs. The receptors were gathered from a woman aged 40-49 years in good health and CMV-seronegative. Both conserved end residues are part of each CDR3. The order of the fields is V gene, D gene, clone size, J gene, CDR3 protein, CDR3 DNA. A D gene is named only where the DNA matches it firmly. Part of the rows lack a size; the others show once, few, many or a class for expanded clones.

v_call: TRBV5-4
d_call: NA
clone_size: NA
j_call: TRBJ2-3
cdr3_aa: CASSLSGWPDTQYF
cdr3_nt: TGTGCCAGCAGCTTGTCGGGATGGCCAGATACGCAGTATTTT

v_call: TRBV6-5
d_call: NA
clone_size: NA
j_call: TRBJ2-7
cdr3_aa: CASSSRTAPYEQYF
cdr3_nt: TGTGCCAGCAGCAGCCGGACAGCACCCTACGAGCAGTACTTC

v_call: TRBV19
d_call: TRBD1
clone_size: NA
j_call: TRBJ1-1
cdr3_aa: CASSVPGQGFRGNTEAFF
cdr3_nt: TGTGCCAGTAGTGTTCCGGGACAGGGGTTTCGCGGGAACACTGAAGCTTTCTTT

v_call: TRBV7-8
d_call: TRBD1
clone_size: few
j_call: TRBJ1-3
cdr3_aa: CAGNKQGAGNTIYF
cdr3_nt: TGTGCCGGGAACAAACAGGGGGCCGGAAACACCATATATTTT

v_call: TRBV5-4
d_call: TRBD1
clone_size: NA
j_call: TRBJ1-2
cdr3_aa: CASSKETGDYGYTF
cdr3_nt: TGTGCCAGCAGCAAAGAGACAGGGGATTATGGCTACACCTTC

v_call: TRBV28
d_call: NA
clone_size: NA
j_call: TRBJ1-1
cdr3_aa: CASSPSTGGAFF
cdr3_nt: TGTGCCAGCAGCCCCTCGACAGGCGGGGCTTTCTTT

v_call: TRBV7-3
d_call: TRBD1
clone_size: NA
j_call: TRBJ2-5
cdr3_aa: CASSLLTGGGMETQYF
cdr3_nt: TGTGCCAGCAGCTTACTGACAGGGGGGGGAATGGAGACCCAGTACTTC

v_call: TRBV7-2
d_call: TRBD1
clone_size: once
j_call: TRBJ1-1
cdr3_aa: CASSSGQGNTEAFF
cdr3_nt: TGTGCCAGCAGCTCCGGACAGGGGAACACTGAAGCTTTCTTT

v_call: TRBV13
d_call: NA
clone_size: few
j_call: TRBJ1-1
cdr3_aa: CASSFRGRVDTEAFF
cdr3_nt: TGTGCCAGCAGCTTCAGGGGACGGGTTGACACTGAAGCTTTCTTT

v_call: TRBV9
d_call: NA
clone_size: NA
j_call: TRBJ1-5
cdr3_aa: CASSAEGEGPQHF
cdr3_nt: TGTGCCAGCAGCGCGGAGGGGGAGGGACCCCAGCATTTT